In this sample, the clone carrying this T cell receptor beta chain turned up many times. The CDR3 sequence is 13 residues long. Trimming removed 3 bases at V and 0 bases at J, with 5 bases between. This record belongs to a study of T-cell reconstitution after alpha-beta-depleted transplantation in children. Unique molecular identifiers were built into the TCRbeta library. TCRdb used MiXCR to reprocess the PCR reads, holding one entry per CDR3 protein. The sample shows hundreds of thousands of distinct CDR3 sequences, around 16% of them seen only once. The sequences come from PBMCs from the stem cell graft donor, collected from the stem cell graft. This receptor was obtained from a human donor who donated a stem cell graft to a child with acute myeloid leukemia. The chain links TRBV12-3 or TRBV12-4 to TRBJ1-1, with no clear D. Written as DNA, the CDR3 is TGTGCCAGCAGTTTGCACGTGAACACTGAAGCTTTCTTT. Protein: CASSLHVNTEAFF.